Listed below are T cell receptor beta chains from one sample, sequenced in a study of T cells after yellow fever vaccination. TCRdb itself ran the 5' RACE reads through MiXCR, one entry per CDR3 protein. The table shows 300,000 to 350,000 distinct CDR3 sequences, with around 4.4% occurring only once. The sequencing used PBMCs, collected 15 days after the yellow fever booster vaccination. The source is a man aged 18 to 29 who received the YFV17D yellow fever vaccine. Both conserved end residues are part of each CDR3. Each record gives: clone size, J gene, D gene, V gene, CDR3 protein, CDR3 DNA. A D gene is named only where the DNA matches it firmly. Size tells how often a clone was seen (once, few, many) or the class of an expanded clone, and some rows leave it out.

. | TRBJ1-2 | . | TRBV21-1 | CASSKEHPVYGYTF | TGTGCCAGCAGCAAAGAACATCCAGTCTATGGCTACACCTTC
many | TRBJ2-7 | TRBD1 | TRBV27 | CASSRDRGHYEQYF | TGTGCCAGCAGCCGGGACAGGGGCCACTACGAGCAGTACTTC
few | TRBJ1-4 | TRBD1 | TRBV28 | CASSPPGQGVKEKLFF | TGTGCCAGCAGTCCCCCCGGACAGGGGGTTAAAGAAAAACTGTTTTTT
. | TRBJ2-3 | . | TRBV4-1 | CASSQDRQSSTDTQYF | TGCGCCAGCAGCCAAGACAGACAGAGCAGCACAGATACGCAGTATTTT
many | TRBJ2-1 | TRBD2 | TRBV5-5 | CASSLTSGAEFF | TGTGCCAGCAGCTTGACTAGCGGGGCGGAGTTCTTC
many | TRBJ1-1 | TRBD1 | TRBV7-3 | CASSLTQRDREFANTEAFF | TGTGCCAGCAGCTTAACTCAACGGGACAGGGAATTCGCTAACACTGAAGCTTTCTTT
few | TRBJ1-2 | . | TRBV29-1 | CSVERDSNYGYTF | TGCAGCGTTGAACGAGACAGTAACTATGGCTACACCTTC
many | TRBJ2-7 | TRBD1 | TRBV4-2 | CASSPYSGTGDTYEQYF | TGTGCCAGCAGCCCTTATTCCGGGACAGGGGACACCTACGAGCAGTACTTC
many | TRBJ1-2 | . | TRBV6-5 | CASSYLGIYGYTF | TGTGCCAGCAGTTACCTAGGGATTTATGGCTACACCTTC
. | TRBJ1-5 | TRBD1 | TRBV27 | CASSLYRGGNQPQHF | TGTGCCAGCAGTTTATACAGGGGTGGCAATCAGCCCCAGCATTTT
few | TRBJ2-5 | TRBD1 | TRBV29-1 | CSAGGDRGLETQYF | TGCAGCGCTGGGGGGGACAGGGGGCTTGAGACCCAGTACTTC
many | TRBJ2-7 | TRBD1 | TRBV12-3/TRBV12-4 | CASSKPGTGGYEQYF | TGTGCCAGCAGTAAACCCGGGACAGGAGGCTACGAGCAGTACTTC
few | TRBJ2-4 | . | TRBV6-2/TRBV6-3 | CASSKGSWDIQYF | TGTGCCAGCAGTAAAGGGAGTTGGGACATTCAGTACTTC
. | TRBJ2-3 | . | TRBV6-6 | CASSYASGKKSTDTQYF | TGTGCCAGCAGTTACGCGTCGGGGAAGAAAAGCACAGATACGCAGTATTTT
many | TRBJ1-2 | . | TRBV10-3 | CAINDGQNYGYTF | TGTGCCATCAATGATGGACAGAACTATGGCTACACCTTC
many | TRBJ2-7 | TRBD1 | TRBV7-2 | CASSLTGQGASPYEQYF | TGTGCCAGCAGCTTAACGGGACAGGGGGCGTCCCCCTACGAGCAGTACTTC
many | TRBJ1-1 | . | TRBV5-1 | CASRVGATGKAFF | TGCGCCAGCAGAGTCGGGGCCACTGGGAAAGCTTTCTTT
. | TRBJ2-7 | . | TRBV11-2 | CASSSPLGSGYHEQYF | TGTGCCAGCAGCTCCCCCCTCGGGTCAGGGTATCACGAGCAGTACTTC
many | TRBJ1-3 | . | TRBV5-1 | CASSTGPYYSGNTIYF | TGCGCCAGCAGCACGGGGCCTTATTACTCTGGAAACACCATATATTTT
few | TRBJ1-1 | . | TRBV6-5 | CASSYSIGVNTEAFF | TGTGCCAGCAGTTACTCGATAGGGGTAAACACTGAAGCTTTCTTT
many | TRBJ1-1 | TRBD1 | TRBV7-2 | CASSLGPQGAFF | TGTGCCAGCAGCTTAGGCCCACAGGGGGCTTTCTTT
. | TRBJ2-5 | TRBD2 | TRBV11-2 | CASSKTWTSESETQYF | TGTGCCAGCAGCAAAACGTGGACTAGCGAGAGTGAGACCCAGTACTTC
. | TRBJ2-5 | TRBD1 | TRBV14 | CASSVGTGEWETQYF | TGTGCCAGCAGCGTCGGGACAGGGGAATGGGAGACCCAGTACTTC
. | TRBJ2-2 | . | TRBV21-1 | CARDIAGTGATGELFF | TGTGCCAGAGATATAGCCGGGACAGGGGCCACCGGGGAGCTGTTTTTT
. | TRBJ2-3 | . | TRBV28 | CASSSGYTQYF | TGTGCCAGCAGTTCCGGTTATACGCAGTATTTT
many | TRBJ2-4 | TRBD2 | TRBV5-1 | CASSLRLAGDIQYF | TGCGCCAGCAGCTTGCGACTAGCGGGCGACATTCAGTACTTC
many | TRBJ2-1 | . | TRBV10-3 | CAISVGGGNEQFF | TGTGCCATCAGTGTAGGGGGTGGGAATGAGCAGTTCTTC
. | TRBJ2-7 | . | TRBV12-3/TRBV12-4 | CASSFRPAPEQYF | TGTGCCAGCAGTTTTAGGCCAGCCCCCGAGCAGTACTTC
many | TRBJ2-2 | TRBD2 | TRBV10-3 | CAIRASSGVDTGELFF | TGTGCCATCAGGGCCTCTAGCGGGGTCGACACCGGGGAGCTGTTTTTT
many | TRBJ2-1 | TRBD2 | TRBV7-7 | CASSLLAGASSYNEQFF | TGTGCCAGCAGCTTACTAGCGGGGGCTAGCTCCTACAATGAGCAGTTCTTC
many | TRBJ1-6 | . | TRBV7-6 | CASSLGRPSYNSPLHF | TGTGCCAGCAGCTTAGGCAGGCCTTCCTATAATTCACCCCTCCACTTT
. | TRBJ2-1 | . | TRBV2 | CASKRSLQSQPYNEQFF | TGTGCCAGCAAACGATCCCTCCAGAGCCAACCCTACAATGAGCAGTTCTTC
. | TRBJ2-1 | TRBD2 | TRBV7-6 | CASSFPGTSGGNEQFF | TGTGCCAGCAGCTTTCCCGGGACTAGCGGGGGCAATGAGCAGTTCTTC
many | TRBJ1-6 | . | TRBV7-8 | CASMVGSNSPLHF | TGTGCCAGCATGGTAGGGTCGAATTCACCCCTCCACTTT
many | TRBJ2-2 | . | TRBV4-1 | CASSQFGGGELFF | TGCGCCAGCAGCCAATTCGGGGGCGGGGAGCTGTTTTTT
. | TRBJ2-1 | TRBD1 | TRBV4-2 | CASSKGQGAYNEQFF | TGTGCCAGCAGCAAGGGACAGGGAGCCTACAATGAGCAGTTCTTC
many | TRBJ1-4 | . | TRBV4-3 | CASSQDSGRVGEKLFF | TGCGCCAGCAGCCAAGATTCGGGCAGGGTTGGTGAAAAACTGTTTTTT
many | TRBJ1-1 | . | TRBV12-3/TRBV12-4 | CASGTSGTNTEAFF | TGTGCCAGCGGGACGAGTGGGACGAACACTGAAGCTTTCTTT
many | TRBJ1-1 | . | TRBV5-1 | CASSPGGIGTGRTEAFF | TGCGCCAGCAGCCCGGGGGGGATCGGGACCGGGAGAACTGAAGCTTTCTTT
. | TRBJ1-1 | . | TRBV4-1 | CASSQGVLAFF | TGCGCCAGCAGCCAAGGGGTCTTGGCTTTCTTT
. | TRBJ1-2 | . | TRBV4-1 | CASSLGGGRNFYGYTF | TGCGCCAGCAGCCTGGGAGGCGGACGAAACTTCTATGGCTACACCTTC
. | TRBJ2-1 | TRBD2 | TRBV11-3 | CASSLTGTSGYNEQFF | TGTGCCAGCAGCTTGACCGGGACTAGCGGCTACAATGAGCAGTTCTTC
many | TRBJ2-3 | . | TRBV10-1 | CASSESAGWADTQYF | TGCGCCAGCAGTGAGTCGGCAGGTTGGGCAGATACGCAGTATTTT
many | TRBJ1-1 | . | TRBV3-1 | CASSQLGQHTEAFF | TGTGCCAGCAGCCAGCTTGGACAGCACACTGAAGCTTTCTTT
many | TRBJ2-2 | . | TRBV3-1 | CASSLTGTAFGELFF | TGTGCCAGCAGCTTGACAGGGACTGCATTCGGGGAGCTGTTTTTT
many | TRBJ2-2 | TRBD1 | TRBV4-1 | CASSRLPQGAGELFF | TGCGCCAGCAGCCGCCTACCTCAGGGGGCCGGGGAGCTGTTTTTT